This TCR beta chain comes out of a study of T cell responses to AZD1222 COVID-19 vaccine. This CDR3 region has 15 residues. Looked up from germline, CDR1 is KGHDR and CDR2 is SFDVKD. V lost 4 bases to trimming and J lost 6 bases; unmatched junction nucleotides: 4. As to this clone: Its target is not known.

Profiled with immunoSEQ multiplex PCR; TCRdb holds only in-frame clones, not every one. The top ten hold approximately 5% of the sample, which has about 28,000 clones, about three quarters seen once. Study-wide results and caveats: Vaccine-associated CD4 TCRs ranged over spike, dominating at 160-218 and 743-854. There were mostly white British donors and more females than males, and clonal diversity was possibly underestimated. No day 14 peak samples; only post-peak repertoires were characterized.

This clonotype was obtained from an adult in good health. The specimen comprised peripheral blood, sampled on day 0 of AZD1222 vaccination. This chain links TRBV24-1 with TRBJ1-5; 11 bases fit TRBD1. CDR3 in amino acids: CATSEAGTGGQPQHF. CDR3 coding DNA: TGTGCCACCAGTGAGGCCGGGACAGGGGGTCAGCCCCAGCATTTT.